The following is a T cell receptor beta chain sequence with its context. The sample is drawn from a study of T cells in Graves' hyperthyroidism and ophthalmopathy. TCR beta CDR3 sequences were amplified from RNA transcripts. The study used the HTBI primer set for a first-round RT-PCR of the TCR CDR3. TCRdb reprocessed the multiplex PCR reads via MiXCR and lists one record per CDR3 protein. The repertoire consists of about 590,000 distinct CDR3 sequences, with about 15% occurring once and the leading ten covering under 8%. Losses at the gene ends were 2 bases for V and 4 bases for J; bases not matched to a gene: 7. The CDR3 contains 17 residues. Germline CDR1 and CDR2: LGHNA and YSLEER.

The chain joins TRBV4-3 to TRBJ2-1; 11 positions agree with TRBD2. Source material: blood. The receptor was isolated from a young woman with Graves' hyperthyroidism. The CDR3 DNA reads TGCGCCAGCAGCCAACGATCCGGGACTAGCGGATACAATGAGCAGTTCTTC. It encodes CASSQRSGTSGYNEQFF.